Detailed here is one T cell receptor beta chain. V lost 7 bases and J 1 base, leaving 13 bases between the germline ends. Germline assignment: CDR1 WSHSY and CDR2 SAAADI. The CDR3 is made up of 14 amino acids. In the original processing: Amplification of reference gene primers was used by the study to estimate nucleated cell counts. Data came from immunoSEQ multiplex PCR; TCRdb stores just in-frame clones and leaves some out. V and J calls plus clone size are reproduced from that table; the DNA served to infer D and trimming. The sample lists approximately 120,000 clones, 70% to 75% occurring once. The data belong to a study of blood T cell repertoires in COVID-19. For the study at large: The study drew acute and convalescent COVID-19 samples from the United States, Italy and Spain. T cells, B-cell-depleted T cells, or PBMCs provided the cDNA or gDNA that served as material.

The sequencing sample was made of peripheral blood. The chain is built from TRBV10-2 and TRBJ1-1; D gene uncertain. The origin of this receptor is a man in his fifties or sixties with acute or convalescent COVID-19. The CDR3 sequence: CASTPGRPNTEAFF. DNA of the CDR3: TGCGCCAGCACCCCCGGCAGGCCGAACACTGAAGCTTTCTTT.